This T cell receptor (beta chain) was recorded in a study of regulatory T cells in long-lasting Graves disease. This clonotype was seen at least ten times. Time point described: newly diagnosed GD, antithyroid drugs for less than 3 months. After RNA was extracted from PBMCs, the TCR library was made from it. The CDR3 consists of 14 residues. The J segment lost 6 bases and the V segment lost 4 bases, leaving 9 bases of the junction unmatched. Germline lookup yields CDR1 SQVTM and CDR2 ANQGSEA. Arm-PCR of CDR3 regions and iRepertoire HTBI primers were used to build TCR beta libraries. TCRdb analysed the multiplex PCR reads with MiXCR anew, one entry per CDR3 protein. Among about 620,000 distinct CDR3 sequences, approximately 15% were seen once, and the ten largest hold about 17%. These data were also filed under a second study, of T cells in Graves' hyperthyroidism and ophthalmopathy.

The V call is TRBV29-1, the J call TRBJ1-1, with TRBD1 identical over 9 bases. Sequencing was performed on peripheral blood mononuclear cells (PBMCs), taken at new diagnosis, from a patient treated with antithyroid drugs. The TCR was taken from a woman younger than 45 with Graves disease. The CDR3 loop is CSVALGTGLSEAFF. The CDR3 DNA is TGCAGCGTTGCGTTAGGGACAGGGCTCTCTGAAGCTTTCTTT.